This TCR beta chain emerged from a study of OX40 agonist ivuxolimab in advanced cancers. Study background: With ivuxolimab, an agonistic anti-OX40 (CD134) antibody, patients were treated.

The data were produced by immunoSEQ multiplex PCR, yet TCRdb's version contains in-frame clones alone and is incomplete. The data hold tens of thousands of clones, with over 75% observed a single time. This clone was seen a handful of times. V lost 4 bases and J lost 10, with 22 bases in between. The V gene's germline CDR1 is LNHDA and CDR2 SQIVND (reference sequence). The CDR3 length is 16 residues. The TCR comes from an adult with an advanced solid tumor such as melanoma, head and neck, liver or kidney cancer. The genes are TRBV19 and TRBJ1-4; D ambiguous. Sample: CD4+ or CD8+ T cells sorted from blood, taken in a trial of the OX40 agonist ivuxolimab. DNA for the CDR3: TGTGCCAGTAGTACCCCGGAAGGGAGATCACTTGGAAAACTGTTTTTT. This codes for CASSTPEGRSLGKLFF.